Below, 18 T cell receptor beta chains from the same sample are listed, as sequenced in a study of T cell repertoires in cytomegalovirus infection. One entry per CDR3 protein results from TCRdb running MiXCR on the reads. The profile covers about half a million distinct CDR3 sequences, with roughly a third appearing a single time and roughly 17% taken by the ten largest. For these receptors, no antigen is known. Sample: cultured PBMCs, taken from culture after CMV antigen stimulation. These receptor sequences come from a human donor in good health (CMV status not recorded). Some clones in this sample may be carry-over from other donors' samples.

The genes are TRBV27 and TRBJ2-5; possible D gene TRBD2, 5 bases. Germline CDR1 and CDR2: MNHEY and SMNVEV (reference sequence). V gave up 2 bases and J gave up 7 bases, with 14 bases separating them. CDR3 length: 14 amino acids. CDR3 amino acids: CASSLGPAERTQYF. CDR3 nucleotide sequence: TGTGCCAGCAGTTTAGGCCCAGCGGAGAGGACCCAGTACTTC.

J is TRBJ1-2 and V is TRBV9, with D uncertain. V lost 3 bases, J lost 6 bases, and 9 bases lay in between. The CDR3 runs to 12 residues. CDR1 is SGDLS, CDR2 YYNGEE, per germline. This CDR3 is CASSGHPNGYTF. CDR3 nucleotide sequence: TGTGCCAGCAGCGGGCACCCGAATGGCTACACCTTC.

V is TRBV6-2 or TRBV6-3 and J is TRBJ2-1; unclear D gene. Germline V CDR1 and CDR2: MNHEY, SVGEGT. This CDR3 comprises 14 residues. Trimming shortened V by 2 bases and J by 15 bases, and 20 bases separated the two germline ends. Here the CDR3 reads CASSYRSAEAPLFF. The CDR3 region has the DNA TGTGCCAGCAGTTACCGCTCCGCGGAAGCTCCCTTGTTCTTC.

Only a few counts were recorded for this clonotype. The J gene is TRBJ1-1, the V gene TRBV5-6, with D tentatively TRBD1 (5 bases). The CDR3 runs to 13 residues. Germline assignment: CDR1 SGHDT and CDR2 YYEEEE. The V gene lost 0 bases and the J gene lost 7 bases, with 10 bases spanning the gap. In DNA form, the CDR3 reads TGTGCCAGCAGCTTGGCTCCCAGGGTTGAAGCTTTCTTT. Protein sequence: CASSLAPRVEAFF. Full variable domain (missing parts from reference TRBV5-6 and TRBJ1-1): DAGVTQSPTHLIKTRGQQVTLRCSPKSGHDTVSWYQQALGQGPQFIFQYYEEEERQRGNFPDRFSGHQFPNYSSELNVNALLLGDSALYLCASSLAPRVEAFFGQGTRLTVV.

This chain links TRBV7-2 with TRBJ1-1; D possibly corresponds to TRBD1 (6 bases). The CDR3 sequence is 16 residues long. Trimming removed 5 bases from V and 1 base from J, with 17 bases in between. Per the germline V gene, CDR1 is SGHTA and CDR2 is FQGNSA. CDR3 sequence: CASSPGGGRQNTEAFF. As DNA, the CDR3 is TGTGCCAGCAGCCCCGGCGGGGGGCGACAGAACACTGAAGCTTTCTTT.

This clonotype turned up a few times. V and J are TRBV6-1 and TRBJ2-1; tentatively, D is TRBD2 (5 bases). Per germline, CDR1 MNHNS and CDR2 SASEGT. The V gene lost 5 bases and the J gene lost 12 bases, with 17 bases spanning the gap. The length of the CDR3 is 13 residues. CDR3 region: CASSTWVEGSQFF. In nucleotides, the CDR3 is TGTGCCAGCAGTACTTGGGTTGAGGGATCGCAGTTCTTC.

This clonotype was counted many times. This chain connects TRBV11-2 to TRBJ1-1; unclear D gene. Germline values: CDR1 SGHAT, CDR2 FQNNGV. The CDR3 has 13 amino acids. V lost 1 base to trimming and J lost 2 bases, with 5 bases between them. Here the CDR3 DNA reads TGTGCCAGCAGCTTAGTTCCCAACACTGAAGCTTTCTTT. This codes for CASSLVPNTEAFF.

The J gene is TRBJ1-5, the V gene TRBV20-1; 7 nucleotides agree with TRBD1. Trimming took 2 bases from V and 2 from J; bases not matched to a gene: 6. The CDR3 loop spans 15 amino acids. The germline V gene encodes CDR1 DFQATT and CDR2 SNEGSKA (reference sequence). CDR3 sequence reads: CSARRTGGGNQPQHF. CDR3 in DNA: TGCAGTGCTAGACGGACAGGTGGGGGCAATCAGCCCCAGCATTTT.

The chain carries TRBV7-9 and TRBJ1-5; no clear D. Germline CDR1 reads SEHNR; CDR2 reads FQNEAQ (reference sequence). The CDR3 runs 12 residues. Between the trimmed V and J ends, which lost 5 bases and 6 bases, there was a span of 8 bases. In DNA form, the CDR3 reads TGTGCCAGCAGCCGATTTGGTCAGCCCCAGCATTTT. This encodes CASSRFGQPQHF. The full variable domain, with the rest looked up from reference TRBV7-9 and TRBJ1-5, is DTGVSQNPRHKITKRGQNVTFRCDPISEHNRLYWYRQTLGQGPEFLTYFQNEAQLEKSRLLSDRFSAERPKGSFSTLEIQRTEQGDSAMYLCASSRFGQPQHFGDGTRLSIL.

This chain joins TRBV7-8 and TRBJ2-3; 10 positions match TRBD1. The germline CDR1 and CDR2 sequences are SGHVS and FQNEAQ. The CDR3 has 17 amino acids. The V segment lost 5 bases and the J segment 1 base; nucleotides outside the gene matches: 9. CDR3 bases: TGTGCCAGCAGCACCGGTACCGGGACAGGGGGCACAGATACGCAGTATTTT. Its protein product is CASSTGTGTGGTDTQYF.

As DNA, the CDR3 is TGTGCCAGCAGCTCCTTGAACAGTCACAATGAGCAGTTCTTC. Protein: CASSSLNSHNEQFF. The gene calls are TRBV7-4 and TRBJ2-1; D is uncertain. The CDR3 loop spans 14 amino acids. The V end lost 4 bases, the J end lost 5 bases, and 12 bases lay between the germline ends. Germline CDR1 and CDR2: SGHVT and SQSDAQ.

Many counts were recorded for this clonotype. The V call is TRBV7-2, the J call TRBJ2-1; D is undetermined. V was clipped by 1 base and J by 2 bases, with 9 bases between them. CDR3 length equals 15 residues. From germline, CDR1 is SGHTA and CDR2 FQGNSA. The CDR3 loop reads CASSLGTGPYNEQFF. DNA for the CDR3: TGTGCCAGCAGCTTAGGTACCGGGCCCTACAATGAGCAGTTCTTC.

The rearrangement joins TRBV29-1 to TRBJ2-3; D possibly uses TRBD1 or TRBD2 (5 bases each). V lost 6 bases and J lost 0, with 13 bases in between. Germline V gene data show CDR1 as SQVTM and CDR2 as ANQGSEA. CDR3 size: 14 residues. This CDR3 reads CSVGRDGSTDTQYF. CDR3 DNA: TGCAGCGTAGGCCGGGACGGGAGCACAGATACGCAGTATTTT.

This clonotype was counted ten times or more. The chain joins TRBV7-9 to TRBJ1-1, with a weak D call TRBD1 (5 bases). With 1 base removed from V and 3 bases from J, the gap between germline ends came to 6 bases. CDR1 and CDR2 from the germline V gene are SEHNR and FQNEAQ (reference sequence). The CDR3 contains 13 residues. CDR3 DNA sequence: TGTGCCAGCAGCTTAGAAGGGGACACTGAAGCTTTCTTT. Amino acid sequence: CASSLEGDTEAFF.

CDR3 sequence (DNA): TGCAGCGTTTCAGGGGGCATTCTCTACGAGCAGTACTTC. Its translation: CSVSGGILYEQYF. The chain recombines TRBV29-1 with TRBJ2-7; 8 bases align to TRBD1. The V gene's germline CDR1 is SQVTM and CDR2 ANQGSEA. The CDR3 length is 13 residues. With 5 bases clipped from V and 3 bases from J, the junction kept 6 bases outside the gene matches.

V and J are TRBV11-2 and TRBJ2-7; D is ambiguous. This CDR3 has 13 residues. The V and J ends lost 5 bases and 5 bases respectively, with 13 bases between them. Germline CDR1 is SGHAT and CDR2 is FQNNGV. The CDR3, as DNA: TGTGCCAGCAGCGACCCCTTTGACCACGAGCAGTACGTC. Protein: CASSDPFDHEQYV.

In nucleotides, the CDR3 is TGTGCCATCAGTGACCTGGACAGGATTAAGGGAGGAAACACCATATATTTT. Residues: CAISDLDRIKGGNTIYF. This sequence joins TRBV10-3 and TRBJ1-3, with TRBD1 identical over 7 bases. Germline assignment: CDR1 ENHRY and CDR2 SYGVKD. Trimming at V came to 3 bases and at J to 4 bases, leaving 12 bases not matched to a gene. CDR3 length: 17 residues.

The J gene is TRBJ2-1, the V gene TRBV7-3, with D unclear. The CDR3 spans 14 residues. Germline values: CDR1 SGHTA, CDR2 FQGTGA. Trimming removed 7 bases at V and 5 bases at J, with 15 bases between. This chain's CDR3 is CASTLRGGHNEQFF. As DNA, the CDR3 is TGTGCCAGCACCCTTCGAGGCGGTCACAATGAGCAGTTCTTC.